The next 16 T cell receptor beta chains were all read from a single sample in a study of CD8+CD57+ T cells in acquired aplastic anemia. Template material for TCR beta VDJ and CDR3 profiling consisted of genomic DNA. Each CDR3 protein is one row after TCRdb ran MiXCR on the reads. The table records approximately 300,000 distinct CDR3 sequences, approximately 57% of them present only once. CD8+CD57+ cell expansion had been shown by flow cytometry in patients chosen for sequencing. Sequencing was done on a sample of sorted CD4+, CD8+, or CD8+CD57+ T cells (not recorded which) from PBMCs. The receptors come from a human donor with aplastic anemia.

V is TRBV7-9 and J is TRBJ2-6; D is ambiguous. V was shortened by 1 base and J by 4 bases, with 8 bases between the two germline ends. The CDR3 length is 15 residues. Germline V gene data show CDR1 as SEHNR and CDR2 as FQNEAQ (reference sequence). Here the CDR3 reads CASSLVSGGANVLTF. Written as DNA, the CDR3 is TGTGCCAGCAGCTTAGTTTCAGGAGGGGCCAACGTCCTGACTTTC.

This clonotype was detected a few times. The rearrangement joins TRBV29-1 to TRBJ2-7; D call uncertain. Germline assignment: CDR1 SQVTM and CDR2 ANQGSEA. V lost 4 bases and J lost 6, with 13 bases in between. This CDR3 region has 12 residues. CDR3 DNA: TGCAGCGTTGCCCCATCCCCTCTCGAGCAGTACTTC. As protein: CSVAPSPLEQYF.

The chain is built from TRBV7-8 and TRBJ1-6; 8 nucleotides line up with TRBD1. Germline-derived CDR1 and CDR2 are SGHVS and FQNEAQ. The CDR3 has 14 amino acids. V was pared by 4 bases and J by 10 bases, with 6 bases of the junction left unmatched. In DNA, the CDR3 is TGTGCCAGCAGCTCCGGACAGGGCGCGTCACCCCTCCACTTT. This encodes CASSSGQGASPLHF.

This clonotype was seen a single time. The chain joins TRBV14 to TRBJ1-4, with D unclear. V was shortened by 5 bases and J by 6 bases, with 13 bases between the two germline ends. The germline V gene has CDR1 SGHDN and CDR2 FVKESK. The CDR3 covers 14 residues. CDR3 region: CASSLVGPDEKLFF. The CDR3, as DNA: TGTGCCAGCAGCTTAGTAGGGCCAGATGAAAAACTGTTTTTT.

The chain recombines TRBV5-1 with TRBJ2-2; D assignment may be TRBD1 or TRBD2 (5 bases each). The CDR3 runs to 16 residues. Deletions cut 4 bases from V and 5 bases from J, with 18 bases between. The V gene's germline CDR1 is SGHRS and CDR2 YFSETQ. Written as DNA, the CDR3 is TGCGCCAGCAGCATGGCGTGGGACGCCCGGACCGGGGAGCTGTTTTTT. This sequence encodes CASSMAWDARTGELFF.

The chain uses TRBV20-1 and TRBJ2-7, with 8 positions matching TRBD2. This CDR3 spans 15 amino acids. Germline CDR1 and CDR2: DFQATT and SNEGSKA (reference sequence). The J segment lost 0 bases and the V segment lost 0 bases, leaving 4 bases of the junction unmatched. CDR3 residues: CSARDTSGSSYEQYF. CDR3 coding DNA: TGCAGTGCTAGAGATACGAGCGGGAGCTCCTACGAGCAGTACTTC.

This chain links TRBV20-1 with TRBJ1-6, with D unresolved. The CDR3 spans 16 residues. V was cut by 0 bases and J by 6 bases, with 15 bases left in between. Per germline, CDR1 DFQATT and CDR2 SNEGSKA (reference sequence). CDR3 sequence (DNA): TGCAGTGCTAGAGATAGGCGGTTCGCCTCTAATTCACCCCTCCACTTT. Translating it yields CSARDRRFASNSPLHF.

V usage is TRBV20-1 and J usage is TRBJ2-7; D is unclear. The germline gives CDR1 DFQATT, CDR2 SNEGSKA (reference sequence). With 1 base removed from V and 3 bases from J, the gap between germline ends came to 13 bases. The CDR3 runs to 14 residues. Here the CDR3 DNA reads TGCAGTGCTAGAGGCCCGATGGAAGTCTACGAGCAGTACTTC. Amino acid sequence: CSARGPMEVYEQYF.

This clonotype was counted between two and nine times. The chain has TRBV7-6 and TRBJ2-2; TRBD1 aligns across 7 bases. Looked up from germline, CDR1 is SGHVS and CDR2 is FNYEAQ. V was clipped by 3 bases and J by 4 bases; unmatched bases: 8. The CDR3 sequence is 16 residues long. The CDR3: CASSFGTASTTGELFF. Written as DNA, the CDR3 is TGTGCCAGCAGCTTCGGGACAGCCTCCACCACCGGGGAGCTGTTTTTT.

This clonotype was found a few times. J is TRBJ2-3 and V is TRBV18, with 7 bases aligning to TRBD1. The CDR3 runs 15 residues. J lost 6 bases, V lost 3 bases, and 9 bases had no gene match. In germline, CDR1 is KGHSH, CDR2 LQKENI. Here the CDR3 reads CASSPRDSSWDTQYF. The CDR3 DNA follows: TGTGCCAGCTCACCCAGGGACAGTTCATGGGATACGCAGTATTTT.

This chain joins TRBV19 and TRBJ2-5, with D possibly being TRBD1 (6 bases). V was trimmed by 9 bases and J by 5 bases, leaving 16 bases between them. The CDR3 consists of 13 residues. Germline V gene sequence: CDR1 LNHDA, CDR2 SQIVND (reference sequence). The CDR3: CASSYREWETQYF. In DNA form, the CDR3 reads TGTGCCAGCAGCTACAGGGAGTGGGAGACCCAGTACTTC.

This clonotype was seen a handful of times. The gene calls are TRBV2 and TRBJ1-2, with unresolved D. Looked up from germline, CDR1 is SNHLY and CDR2 is FYNNEI. The CDR3 has 14 residues. Trimming took 0 bases from V and 8 from J, leaving 13 bases between them. CDR3 nucleotides: TGTGCCAGCAGTGAAGCCGTCCGCTCTCAGGGCTACACCTTC. Its translation is CASSEAVRSQGYTF.

This clonotype has at least ten counts. The chain has TRBV12-3 or TRBV12-4 and TRBJ2-1, with D perhaps TRBD1 (5 bases). CDR3 length equals 13 residues. Trimming took 6 bases from V and 1 from J, leaving 7 bases between them. CDR3 sequence: CASSPGSYNEQFF. For the CDR3, the DNA is TGTGCCAGCAGCCCAGGGTCCTACAATGAGCAGTTCTTC.

This rearrangement joins TRBV5-1 to TRBJ2-3, with TRBD1 matching 9 bases. V trimming: 4 bases; J trimming: 0 bases; junction bases outside the gene matches: 3. The CDR3 is 15 amino acids. Germline V gives CDR1 SGHRS, CDR2 YFSETQ. CDR3 region: CASSGTGTSTDTQYF. The CDR3 DNA is TGCGCCAGCAGCGGGACAGGGACTAGCACAGATACGCAGTATTTT.

Note on this clonotype: Given the absence of the conserved phenylalanine or tryptophan at the CDR3 end, a read error is likely. The V gene is TRBV20-1, the J gene TRBJ2-1; 9 nucleotides agree with TRBD2. From germline, CDR1 is DFQATT and CDR2 SNEGSKA (reference sequence). The V and J ends lost 5 bases and 10 bases, in that order; junction bases with no gene match: 12. The CDR3 loop spans 14 amino acids. The CDR3 DNA reads TGCAGTGCTCCGGGGCGGGGGGGCCGGGACGAGCAGTTCTGC. As protein: CSAPGRGGRDEQFC.

This clonotype was seen only once. This rearrangement joins TRBV20-1 to TRBJ1-4; no definite D call. This CDR3 comprises 14 residues. Germline-derived CDR1 and CDR2 are DFQATT and SNEGSKA (reference sequence). Trimming pared 1 base from V and 7 bases from J, leaving 13 bases between. CDR3 amino acids: CSARAPGVGEKLFF. The DNA for the CDR3 is TGCAGTGCTAGAGCGCCGGGCGTTGGTGAAAAACTGTTTTTT.